This T cell receptor beta chain comes out of a study of identical twins. A single record per CDR3 protein comes from TCRdb applying MiXCR to the 5' RACE reads. The table records about 720,000 distinct CDR3 sequences, roughly 18% of them present only once. A few counts support this clonotype. Germline V gives CDR1 DFQATT, CDR2 SNEGSKA (reference sequence). The J segment lost 10 bases and the V segment lost 3 bases, leaving 15 bases of the junction unmatched. The CDR3 is made up of 15 amino acids. The same data also went into a second study, on T cells expressing NK-cell markers.

This rearrangement joins TRBV20-1 to TRBJ2-1; 7 nucleotides agree with TRBD2. This TCR was recovered from a woman aged 18-35 years in good health. Sequenced material: PBMCs. The CDR3 spells CSARGAGVVGVEQFF. The CDR3 region has the DNA TGCAGTGCTAGGGGCGCGGGGGTCGTCGGGGTGGAGCAGTTCTTC.